This TCR beta chain originates from a study of regulatory T cells in long-lasting Graves disease. For TCR beta, libraries came from iRepertoire HTBI primers and Arm-PCR of CDR3 regions. TCRdb passed the multiplex PCR reads through MiXCR, listing each CDR3 protein once. Here the sample spans roughly 470,000 distinct CDR3 sequences, about 20% being singletons. Time point described: persistent/refractory GD, antithyroid drugs over 5 years with positive TRAb. PBMC RNA served as the TCR library source. V was clipped by 5 bases and J by 5 bases, with 19 bases between them. The CDR3 has 16 residues. Germline lookup yields CDR1 MNHEY and CDR2 SVGEGT.

Sequencing was performed on peripheral blood mononuclear cells (PBMCs), taken when the disease was refractory, from a patient treated with antithyroid drugs. This sequence originates from a female donor with Graves disease. The chain couples TRBV6-2 or TRBV6-3 to TRBJ1-5, with D possibly being TRBD1 (5 bases). Written as DNA, the CDR3 is TGTGCCAGCAGTGAAACGGGGGGACTTGGTGATCAGCCCCAGCATTTT. Translation: CASSETGGLGDQPQHF.